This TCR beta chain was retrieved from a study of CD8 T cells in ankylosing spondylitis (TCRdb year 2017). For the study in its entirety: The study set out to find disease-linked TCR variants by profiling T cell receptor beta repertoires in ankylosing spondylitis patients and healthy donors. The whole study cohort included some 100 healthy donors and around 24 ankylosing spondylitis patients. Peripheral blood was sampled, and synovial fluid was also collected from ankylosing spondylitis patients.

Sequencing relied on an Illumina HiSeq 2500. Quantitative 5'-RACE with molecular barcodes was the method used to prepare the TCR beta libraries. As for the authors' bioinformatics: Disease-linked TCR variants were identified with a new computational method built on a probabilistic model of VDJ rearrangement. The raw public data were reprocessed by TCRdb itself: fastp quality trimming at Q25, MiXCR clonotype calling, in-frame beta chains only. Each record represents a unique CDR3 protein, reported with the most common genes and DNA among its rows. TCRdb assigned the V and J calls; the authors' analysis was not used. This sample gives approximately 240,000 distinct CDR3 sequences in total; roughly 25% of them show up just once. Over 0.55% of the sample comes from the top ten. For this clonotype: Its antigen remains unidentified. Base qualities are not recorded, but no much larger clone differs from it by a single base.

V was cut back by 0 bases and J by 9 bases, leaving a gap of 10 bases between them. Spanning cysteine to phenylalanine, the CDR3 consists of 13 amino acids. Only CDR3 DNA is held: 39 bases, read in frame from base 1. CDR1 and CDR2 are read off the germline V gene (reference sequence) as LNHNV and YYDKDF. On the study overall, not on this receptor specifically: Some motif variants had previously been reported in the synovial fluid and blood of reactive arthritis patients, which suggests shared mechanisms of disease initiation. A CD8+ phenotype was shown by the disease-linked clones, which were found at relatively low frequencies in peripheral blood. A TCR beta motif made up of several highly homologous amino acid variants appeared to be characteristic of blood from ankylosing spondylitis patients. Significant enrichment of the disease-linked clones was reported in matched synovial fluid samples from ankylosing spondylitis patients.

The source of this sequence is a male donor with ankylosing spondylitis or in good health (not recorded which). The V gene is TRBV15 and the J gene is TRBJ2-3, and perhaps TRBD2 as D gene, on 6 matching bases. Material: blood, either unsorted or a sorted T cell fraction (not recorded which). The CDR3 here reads CATSRDWGETQYF. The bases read TGTGCCACCAGCAGAGATTGGGGGGAGACGCAGTATTTT.